This TCR beta chain was observed in a study of blood T cell repertoires in COVID-19. Study-wide background: Acute and convalescent COVID-19 samples came from the United States, Italy and Spain.

The table lists this clone with a few counts. Participants were placed into cohorts based on the clinical history they reported. In the original workflow: Cell counts per sample came from amplifying reference gene primers. The repertoire was sequenced with immunoSEQ multiplex PCR; TCRdb's copy has only in-frame clones and lacks some. V and J calls plus clone size are reproduced from that table; the DNA served to infer D and trimming. This table holds 330,000 or so clones, 75% to 90% found once. Germline CDR1 and CDR2: LNHDA and SQIVND (reference sequence). The CDR3 is 15 amino acids. The V gene end was trimmed by 7 bases and the J gene end by 3 bases; junction bases not matched to a gene: 8.

The rearrangement joins TRBV19 to TRBJ2-7, with 11 positions matching TRBD1. The sequencing sample was made of PBMCs or T cells enriched from blood (not recorded which). The clonotype originates from a man aged 25 to 45 who had recovered from COVID-19. The CDR3 reads CASTWTGGSVYEQYF. The CDR3 region has the DNA TGTGCCAGTACCTGGACAGGGGGCAGCGTCTACGAGCAGTACTTC.